This T cell receptor (beta chain) was identified in a study of blood T cell repertoires in COVID-19. On the study more broadly: Collection of acute and convalescent COVID-19 samples took place in the United States, Italy and Spain. T cells, B-cell-depleted T cells, or PBMCs supplied cDNA or gDNA.

In the original processing: Amplification from reference gene primers served as the basis for estimated nucleated cell counts. Data came from immunoSEQ multiplex PCR; TCRdb stores just in-frame clones and leaves some out. Clonal size and the V and J genes are those of that table, whereas D and trimming came from the DNA. The data show around 100,000 clones, about 91% seen once. This CDR3 spans 15 amino acids. The V segment lost 2 bases and the J segment 3 bases; nucleotides outside the gene matches: 7. The germline V gene encodes CDR1 SGHRS and CDR2 YFSETQ. Input material: peripheral blood. The TCR was taken from a human donor in a cohort sampled during active COVID-19. V and J are TRBV5-1 and TRBJ1-2; 7 nucleotides line up with TRBD1. As DNA, the CDR3 is TGCGCCAGCAGCTTCTCCGGACAGGTGTACTATGGCTACACCTTC. This codes for CASSFSGQVYYGYTF.